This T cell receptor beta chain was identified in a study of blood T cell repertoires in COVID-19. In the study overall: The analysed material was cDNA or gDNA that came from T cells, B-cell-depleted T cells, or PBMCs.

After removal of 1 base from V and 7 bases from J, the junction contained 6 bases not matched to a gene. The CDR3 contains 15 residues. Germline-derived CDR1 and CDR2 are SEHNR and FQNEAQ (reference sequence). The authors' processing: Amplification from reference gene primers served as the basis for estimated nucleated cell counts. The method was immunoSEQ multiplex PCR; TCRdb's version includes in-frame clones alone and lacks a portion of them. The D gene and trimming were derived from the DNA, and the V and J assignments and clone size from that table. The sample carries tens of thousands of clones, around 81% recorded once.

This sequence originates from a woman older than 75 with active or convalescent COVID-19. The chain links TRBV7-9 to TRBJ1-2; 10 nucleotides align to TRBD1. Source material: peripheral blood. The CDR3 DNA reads TGTGCCAGCAGCTTAGGACAGGGGGCTTTTGGTGGCTACACCTTC. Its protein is CASSLGQGAFGGYTF.